The entry that follows covers one T cell receptor (beta chain) sequence. Original handling: For nucleated cells, counts were estimated from reference gene primer amplification. Assay used: immunoSEQ multiplex PCR; TCRdb lists only in-frame clones, some missing. V and J calls and clone size are given by that table; D and trimming were obtained from the DNA. Seen here are 150,000 to 200,000 clones, about 88% observed once, and the top ten hold around 5.8%. After removal of 1 base from V and 6 bases from J, the junction contained 5 bases not matched to a gene. Germline V lookup: CDR1 SEHNR, CDR2 FQNEAQ (reference sequence). The CDR3 consists of 14 residues. This record belongs to a study of blood T cell repertoires in COVID-19. Study as a whole: The origin of the acute and convalescent COVID-19 samples was the United States, Italy and Spain. T cells, B-cell-depleted T cells, or PBMCs provided the cDNA or gDNA that served as material.

The sample was peripheral blood. This sequence was found in a man aged 35 to 55 with active or convalescent COVID-19. The chain couples TRBV7-9 to TRBJ1-2; 7 positions match TRBD1. The CDR3 nucleotides are TGTGCCAGCAGCTTAGACAGGGGCTTTGATGGCTACACCTTC. Amino acids: CASSLDRGFDGYTF.